This record concerns one TCR beta chain sequence. The antigen is not known. Germline CDR1 SGHTA, CDR2 FQGNSA. The V gene end was trimmed by 1 base and the J gene end by 1 base; junction bases not matched to a gene: 5. This CDR3 is 17 amino acids long. This sample stems from a study of early T cells in non-severe SARS-CoV-2 infection. About the research overall: Investigators sequenced bulk RNA drawn from unsorted whole blood, and chains remained unpaired.

Study outcomes and limitations: Lookups in VDJdb leaned toward anti-spike CD8 responses and missed private and CD4 specificities.

Individual cDNA molecules were tagged with unique molecular identifiers, the study reported. MiXCR, run by TCRdb on the 5' RACE reads, gives a single entry per CDR3 protein. Of roughly 80,000 distinct CDR3 sequences in the sample, 5.5% to 7.5% were seen once. Input material: whole blood. The clonotype originates from an adult who was a healthcare worker with PCR-confirmed SARS-CoV-2 infection or an uninfected control (not recorded which). The chain joins TRBV7-2 to TRBJ2-3, with TRBD2 matching 10 bases. CDR3 sequence reads: CASSLVGSGGRTDTQYF. The CDR3 bases are TGTGCCAGCAGCTTAGTGGGTAGCGGGGGGCGCACAGATACGCAGTATTTT.